This T cell receptor (beta chain) was profiled in a study of neurological immune-mediated disorders. Broader study findings: Expanded clones shared no identical CDR3 amino acid sequences across subjects, which suggested private TCR-beta repertoires in all groups. HTLV-1-associated myelopathy displayed the greatest TCR clonal expansion, and multiple sclerosis exhibited the smallest, lower than that of healthy controls. Phylogenetic analysis grouped 18 of 34 multiple sclerosis patients' repertoires together, suggesting a possible repertoire signature.

Unsorted libraries were prepared from 2 million PBMCs held at -80 C. The table lists this clonotype with many counts. The antigen remains undetermined. MiXCR, run by TCRdb on the 5' RACE reads, gives a single entry per CDR3 protein. The sample includes tens of thousands of distinct CDR3 sequences, 2% to 2.5% of them seen just once. From germline, CDR1 is MNHEY and CDR2 SVGAGI. The length of the CDR3 is 15 residues. The V and J ends lost 2 bases and 4 bases, in that order; junction bases with no gene match: 6. The genes are TRBV6-5 and TRBJ1-2, with 8 bases matching TRBD1. Sequences were obtained from PBMCs. This clonotype originated in a woman aged 45-60 years with multiple sclerosis. DNA for the CDR3: TGTGCCAGCAGTTACCTTATAACAGGGGGCTATGGCTACACCTTC. Translated, it gives CASSYLITGGYGYTF.